One sample yielded the 28 T cell receptor beta chains listed below, sequenced in a study of shared clonotypes between healthy human individuals. The assay was immunoSEQ multiplex PCR, and TCRdb's table has in-frame clones only and misses some. The sample shows around 1 million clones, 70% to 85% of them seen only once. Sequencing was performed on memory CD4+ T cells sorted from blood. Subset given: CD45RA-negative fraction. These receptors were taken from a man aged 18 to 29 in good health.

With respect to this clone: The sample carries other DNA sequences with the same CDR3. The chain employs TRBV6-4 and TRBJ2-7, with 10 bases that match TRBD1. Germline loops: CDR1 MRHNA, CDR2 SNTAGT. V was pared by 5 bases and J by 4 bases, with 2 bases of the junction left unmatched. The CDR3 contains 13 residues. The CDR3: CASSRDRGYEQYF. As DNA, the CDR3 is TGTGCCAGCAGTAGGGACAGGGGATACGAGCAGTACTTC.

This clone appeared once. The chain couples TRBV28 to TRBJ1-1; D remains ambiguous. The CDR3 spans 15 residues. Trimming cost V 5 bases and J 0 bases, with 13 bases left between them. Germline CDR1 reads MDHEN; CDR2 reads SYDVKM. CDR3 region: CASSPLGGLNTEAFF. CDR3 nucleotides: TGTGCCAGCAGTCCCCTCGGCGGTCTGAACACTGAAGCTTTCTTT.

The V call is TRBV5-8, the J call TRBJ1-5; unclear D gene. The CDR3 is 11 amino acids. V gave up 1 base and J gave up 6 bases, with 2 bases separating them. Germline V lookup: CDR1 SGHTS, CDR2 YDEGEE. CDR3 sequence: CASSLSQPQHF. CDR3 nucleotides: TGTGCCAGCAGCTTGAGTCAGCCCCAGCATTTT. The full variable domain, rest sourced from reference TRBV5-8 and TRBJ1-5, is EAGVTQSPTHLIKTRGQQATLRCSPISGHTSVYWYQQALGLGLQFLLWYDEGEERNRGNFPPRFSGRQFPNYSSELNVNALELEDSALYLCASSLSQPQHFGDGTRLSIL.

This chain joins TRBV14 and TRBJ1-3, with 8 nucleotides matching TRBD1. J gave up 3 bases and V 2 bases, and 6 bases lay outside the gene matches. This CDR3 spans 16 amino acids. From germline, CDR1 is SGHDN and CDR2 FVKESK. The CDR3: CASSQNTGGVGNTIYF. As DNA, the CDR3 is TGTGCCAGCAGCCAAAATACAGGGGGAGTTGGAAACACCATATATTTT.

The sample holds a few counts of this clone. This CDR3 reads CASSQVGGLGYTF. The CDR3, as DNA: TGTGCCAGCAGCCAAGTAGGGGGGCTGGGCTACACCTTC. The chain has TRBV14 and TRBJ1-2, with TRBD1 as a possible D gene (6 bases). The germline gives CDR1 SGHDN, CDR2 FVKESK. The ends were cut back, 1 base at V and 8 bases at J, with 11 bases in the middle. CDR3 size: 13 residues.

V and J are TRBV2 and TRBJ1-2, with TRBD1 matching 8 bases. The V segment lost 4 bases and the J segment 4 bases; nucleotides outside the gene matches: 5. The CDR3 is 14 residues long. CDR1 and CDR2 from the germline V gene are SNHLY and FYNNEI. CDR3 nucleotide sequence: TGTGCCAGCAGTGCACGACAGGGGAGCTATGGCTACACCTTC. Protein: CASSARQGSYGYTF.

The chain recombines TRBV5-1 with TRBJ1-1; no definite D call. The ends were cut back, 1 base at V and 0 bases at J, with 7 bases in the middle. Germline V gene lookup returns CDR1 SGHRS and CDR2 YFSETQ. This CDR3 region has 14 residues. In DNA form, the CDR3 reads TGCGCCAGCAGCTTGTCTTCAGTGAACACTGAAGCTTTCTTT. The encoded protein is CASSLSSVNTEAFF.

This clone showed up just once. This rearrangement joins TRBV10-3 to TRBJ2-7; D is perhaps TRBD2 (5 bases). CDR1 ENHRY and CDR2 SYGVKD come from the germline V gene. V was cut by 3 bases and J by 1 base, with 7 bases left in between. The CDR3 runs 13 residues. The CDR3 protein is CAISDEGSYEQYF. Here the CDR3 DNA reads TGTGCCATCAGTGATGAGGGTTCCTACGAGCAGTACTTC.

The chain recombines TRBV7-6 with TRBJ1-1; possibly TRBD1 for D (5 bases). Germline V gene sequence: CDR1 SGHVS, CDR2 FNYEAQ. V was clipped by 8 bases and J by 8 bases, with 15 bases between them. The CDR3 length is 12 residues. The CDR3 bases are TGTGCCAGCTCCAATGGGGGAAGAGAAGCTTTCTTT. This sequence encodes CASSNGGREAFF.

The chain links TRBV29-1 to TRBJ2-7; 7 nucleotides align to TRBD1. V dropped 1 base and J dropped 5; count of bases not matched to a gene: 5. The length of the CDR3 is 13 residues. CDR1 is SQVTM and CDR2 is ANQGSEA in the germline V gene. Here the CDR3 reads CSVEGRQGDEQYF. In DNA, the CDR3 is TGCAGCGTTGAAGGAAGACAGGGTGACGAGCAGTACTTC.

The rearrangement uses TRBV2 and TRBJ1-6, with D maybe TRBD1 (6 bases). Trimming removed 4 bases at V and 9 bases at J, with 16 bases between. CDR3 size: 15 residues. Per germline, CDR1 SNHLY and CDR2 FYNNEI. CDR3 loop: CASSASTGMGSPLHF. CDR3 in DNA: TGTGCCAGCAGTGCAAGTACAGGGATGGGTTCACCCCTCCACTTT.

V and J are TRBV30 and TRBJ1-1; no firm D call. Germline V gene data show CDR1 as GTSNPN and CDR2 as SVGIG (reference sequence). This CDR3 is 13 amino acids long. Trimming cost V 0 bases and J 7 bases, with 12 bases left between them. For the CDR3, the DNA is TGTGCCTGGAGTGTTGGGCTACCCAATGAAGCTTTCTTT. Translation gives CAWSVGLPNEAFF.

The J gene is TRBJ1-6, the V gene TRBV6-4; D may be TRBD1 (5 bases). CDR3 length equals 13 residues. CDR1 is MRHNA, CDR2 SNTAGT, per germline. The V and J ends lost 0 bases and 13 bases respectively, with 10 bases between them. CDR3 nucleotide sequence: TGTGCCAGCAGTGACTCTCTTACAGGTCCCCTCCACTTT. The encoded protein is CASSDSLTGPLHF.

Only one count was recorded for this clone. Other DNA variants within this sample encode the same CDR3. The CDR3 DNA follows: TGTGCCAGCAGTTACTCGGGGACTACCGGGGAGCTGTTTTTT. Encoded protein: CASSYSGTTGELFF. The chain carries TRBV6-5 and TRBJ2-2, with D possibly matching TRBD2 (6 bases). The V gene lost 0 bases and the J gene lost 5 bases, with 7 bases spanning the gap. The germline V gene has CDR1 MNHEY and CDR2 SVGAGI. The CDR3 has 14 amino acids.

This chain connects TRBV6-1 to TRBJ1-6; 8 bases agree with TRBD1. From germline, CDR1 is MNHNS and CDR2 SASEGT. J lost 9 bases, V lost 6 bases, and 7 bases had no gene match. The CDR3 is made up of 14 amino acids. The CDR3 DNA reads as TGTGCCAGCAGCGCGGGACAGGTAACTTCACCCCTCCACTTT. It codes for CASSAGQVTSPLHF.

The chain carries TRBV7-2 and TRBJ2-3; D is undetermined. Germline CDR1 reads SGHTA; CDR2 reads FQGNSA. Trimming shortened V by 1 base and J by 2 bases, and 10 bases separated the two germline ends. The CDR3 sequence is 15 residues long. Here the CDR3 DNA reads TGTGCCAGCAGCTTAGTGGGGTTTGTCACAGATACGCAGTATTTT. Its protein product is CASSLVGFVTDTQYF.

This clone was counted a few times. This sequence joins TRBV2 and TRBJ2-4; D might be TRBD1 or TRBD2, each matching 6 bases. The CDR3 has 14 amino acids. Trimming shortened V by 6 bases and J by 8 bases, and 17 bases separated the two germline ends. Per the germline V gene, CDR1 is SNHLY and CDR2 is FYNNEI. The CDR3, as DNA: TGTGCCAGCAGAGCTGGGGGGCGGCGGGACATTCAGTACTTC. Translation gives CASRAGGRRDIQYF.

The chain carries TRBV27 and TRBJ2-5; D unclear. Germline CDR1 is MNHEY and CDR2 is SMNVEV (reference sequence). The CDR3 is 15 amino acids. V lost 1 base and J 5 bases, leaving 14 bases between the germline ends. The DNA for the CDR3 is TGTGCCAGCAGTTTATTTTTCAGCTCTGGGGAGACCCAGTACTTC. As protein: CASSLFFSSGETQYF.

This chain joins TRBV7-2 and TRBJ2-1; 11 nucleotides agree with TRBD2. The trim removed 1 base at V and 7 bases at J, leaving 6 bases unmatched. The CDR3 is made up of 16 amino acids. CDR1 and CDR2 from the germline V gene are SGHTA and FQGNSA. The CDR3 region is CASSLVSGRAGNEQFF. CDR3 coding DNA: TGTGCCAGCAGCTTAGTTAGCGGGAGGGCCGGGAATGAGCAGTTCTTC.

V usage is TRBV27 and J usage is TRBJ2-1; possible D gene TRBD1, 5 bases. Germline V lookup: CDR1 MNHEY, CDR2 SMNVEV (reference sequence). Trimming took off 0 bases at V and 5 bases at J, with 32 bases between the two ends. This CDR3 region has 22 residues. The CDR3 DNA reads TGTGCCAGCAGTTTATCGATAAACTGGGGCGGAGAAGGCCCTCCAGGTAACAATGAGCAGTTCTTC. As protein: CASSLSINWGGEGPPGNNEQFF.

The J gene is TRBJ2-6, the V gene TRBV28; 8 bases agree with TRBD1. Per the germline V gene, CDR1 is MDHEN and CDR2 is SYDVKM. This CDR3 has 17 amino acids. The V and J ends lost 7 bases and 0 bases, in that order; junction bases with no gene match: 8. The CDR3 protein is CASTLGQGFSGANVLTF. The CDR3, as DNA: TGTGCCAGCACCCTCGGACAGGGTTTCTCTGGGGCCAACGTCCTGACTTTC. Full variable domain (missing parts from reference TRBV28 and TRBJ2-6): DVKVTQSSRYLVKRTGEKVFLECVQDMDHENMFWYRQDPGLGLRLIYFSYDVKMKEKGDIPEGYSVSREKKERFSLILESASTNQTSMYLCASTLGQGFSGANVLTFGAGSRLTVL.

The chain recombines TRBV4-1 with TRBJ2-2; maybe TRBD1 (5 bases). The CDR3 contains 15 residues. V dropped 1 base and J dropped 7 bases, with 13 bases sitting between them. CDR1 MGHRA and CDR2 YSYEKL come from the germline V gene. The CDR3 here is CASSQGDVDIGELFF. CDR3 bases: TGCGCCAGCAGCCAAGGTGATGTGGACATCGGGGAGCTGTTTTTT.

CDR3 nucleotide sequence: TGTGCCAGCAGTAAAGGACCCGGGGAAGGAAACACCATATATTTT. It translates to CASSKGPGEGNTIYF. The chain joins TRBV2 to TRBJ1-3; D gene unclear. Per the germline V gene, CDR1 is SNHLY and CDR2 is FYNNEI. The CDR3 is 15 amino acids. The V end was cut by 5 bases, the J end by 4 bases, with 15 bases between.

The rearrangement joins TRBV10-3 to TRBJ1-1; D unclear. Germline V gene lookup returns CDR1 ENHRY and CDR2 SYGVKD. The ends were cut back, 8 bases at V and 5 bases at J, with 18 bases in the middle. The CDR3 runs to 14 residues. In nucleotides, the CDR3 is TGTGCCATCGGAAGGAGCTCCGGAGGGACTGAAGCTTTCTTT. Translating gives CAIGRSSGGTEAFF.

The chain links TRBV9 to TRBJ1-1; 8 bases map to TRBD1. This CDR3 comprises 15 residues. V lost 2 bases and J lost 4; bases outside the gene matches: 7. Germline CDR1 SGDLS, CDR2 YYNGEE. CDR3 protein: CASSVTFTGGTEAFF. CDR3 nucleotide sequence: TGTGCCAGCAGCGTCACCTTCACAGGGGGCACTGAAGCTTTCTTT. Looking up the rest from reference TRBV9 and TRBJ1-1 gives the full variable domain: DSGVTQTPKHLITATGQRVTLRCSPRSGDLSVYWYQQSLDQGLQFLIQYYNGEERAKGNILERFSAQQFPDLHSELNLSSLELGDSALYFCASSVTFTGGTEAFFGQGTRLTVV.

A remark on this clone: Germline is not matched at one junction end, which may reflect a read error. V gene TRBV30 combines with J gene TRBJ1-6; D not resolved. Per germline, CDR1 GTSNPN and CDR2 SVGIG (reference sequence). The CDR3 runs 13 residues. DNA of the CDR3: TGTGCCCGGAGTGATGGCCCGTCCTCACCCCTCCACTTT. This translates into CARSDGPSSPLHF.

The V gene is TRBV18, the J gene TRBJ2-7; 9 nucleotides match TRBD1. Germline CDR1 and CDR2: KGHSH and LQKENI. The CDR3 consists of 17 residues. The ends lost 0 bases at V and 7 bases at J; junction bases unmatched: 13. CDR3: CASSPPAPGTGRSEQYF. The CDR3 DNA reads as TGTGCCAGCTCACCACCGGCCCCAGGGACAGGGCGAAGTGAGCAGTACTTC.

V is TRBV5-1 and J is TRBJ1-2, with TRBD1 matching over 7 bases. The CDR3 runs 14 residues. Per the germline V gene, CDR1 is SGHRS and CDR2 is YFSETQ. Unmatched junction bases numbered 4, after V lost 0 bases and J lost 5 bases. CDR3: CASSLGQGFYGYTF. CDR3 DNA sequence: TGCGCCAGCAGCTTGGGACAGGGCTTTTATGGCTACACCTTC.